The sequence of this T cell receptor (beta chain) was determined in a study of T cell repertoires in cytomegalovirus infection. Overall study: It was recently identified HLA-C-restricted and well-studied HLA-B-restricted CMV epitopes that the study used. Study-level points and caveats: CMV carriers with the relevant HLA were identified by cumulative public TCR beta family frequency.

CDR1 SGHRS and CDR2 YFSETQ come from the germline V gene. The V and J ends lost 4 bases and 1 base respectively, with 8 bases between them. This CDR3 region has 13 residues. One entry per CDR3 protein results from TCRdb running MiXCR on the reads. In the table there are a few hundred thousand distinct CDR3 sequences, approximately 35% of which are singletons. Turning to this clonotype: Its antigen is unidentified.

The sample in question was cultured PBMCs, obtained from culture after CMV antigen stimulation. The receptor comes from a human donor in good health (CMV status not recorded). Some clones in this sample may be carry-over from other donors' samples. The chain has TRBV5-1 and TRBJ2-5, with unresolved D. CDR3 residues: CASSATPQETQYF. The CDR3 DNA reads TGCGCCAGCAGCGCGACACCCCAAGAGACCCAGTACTTC.